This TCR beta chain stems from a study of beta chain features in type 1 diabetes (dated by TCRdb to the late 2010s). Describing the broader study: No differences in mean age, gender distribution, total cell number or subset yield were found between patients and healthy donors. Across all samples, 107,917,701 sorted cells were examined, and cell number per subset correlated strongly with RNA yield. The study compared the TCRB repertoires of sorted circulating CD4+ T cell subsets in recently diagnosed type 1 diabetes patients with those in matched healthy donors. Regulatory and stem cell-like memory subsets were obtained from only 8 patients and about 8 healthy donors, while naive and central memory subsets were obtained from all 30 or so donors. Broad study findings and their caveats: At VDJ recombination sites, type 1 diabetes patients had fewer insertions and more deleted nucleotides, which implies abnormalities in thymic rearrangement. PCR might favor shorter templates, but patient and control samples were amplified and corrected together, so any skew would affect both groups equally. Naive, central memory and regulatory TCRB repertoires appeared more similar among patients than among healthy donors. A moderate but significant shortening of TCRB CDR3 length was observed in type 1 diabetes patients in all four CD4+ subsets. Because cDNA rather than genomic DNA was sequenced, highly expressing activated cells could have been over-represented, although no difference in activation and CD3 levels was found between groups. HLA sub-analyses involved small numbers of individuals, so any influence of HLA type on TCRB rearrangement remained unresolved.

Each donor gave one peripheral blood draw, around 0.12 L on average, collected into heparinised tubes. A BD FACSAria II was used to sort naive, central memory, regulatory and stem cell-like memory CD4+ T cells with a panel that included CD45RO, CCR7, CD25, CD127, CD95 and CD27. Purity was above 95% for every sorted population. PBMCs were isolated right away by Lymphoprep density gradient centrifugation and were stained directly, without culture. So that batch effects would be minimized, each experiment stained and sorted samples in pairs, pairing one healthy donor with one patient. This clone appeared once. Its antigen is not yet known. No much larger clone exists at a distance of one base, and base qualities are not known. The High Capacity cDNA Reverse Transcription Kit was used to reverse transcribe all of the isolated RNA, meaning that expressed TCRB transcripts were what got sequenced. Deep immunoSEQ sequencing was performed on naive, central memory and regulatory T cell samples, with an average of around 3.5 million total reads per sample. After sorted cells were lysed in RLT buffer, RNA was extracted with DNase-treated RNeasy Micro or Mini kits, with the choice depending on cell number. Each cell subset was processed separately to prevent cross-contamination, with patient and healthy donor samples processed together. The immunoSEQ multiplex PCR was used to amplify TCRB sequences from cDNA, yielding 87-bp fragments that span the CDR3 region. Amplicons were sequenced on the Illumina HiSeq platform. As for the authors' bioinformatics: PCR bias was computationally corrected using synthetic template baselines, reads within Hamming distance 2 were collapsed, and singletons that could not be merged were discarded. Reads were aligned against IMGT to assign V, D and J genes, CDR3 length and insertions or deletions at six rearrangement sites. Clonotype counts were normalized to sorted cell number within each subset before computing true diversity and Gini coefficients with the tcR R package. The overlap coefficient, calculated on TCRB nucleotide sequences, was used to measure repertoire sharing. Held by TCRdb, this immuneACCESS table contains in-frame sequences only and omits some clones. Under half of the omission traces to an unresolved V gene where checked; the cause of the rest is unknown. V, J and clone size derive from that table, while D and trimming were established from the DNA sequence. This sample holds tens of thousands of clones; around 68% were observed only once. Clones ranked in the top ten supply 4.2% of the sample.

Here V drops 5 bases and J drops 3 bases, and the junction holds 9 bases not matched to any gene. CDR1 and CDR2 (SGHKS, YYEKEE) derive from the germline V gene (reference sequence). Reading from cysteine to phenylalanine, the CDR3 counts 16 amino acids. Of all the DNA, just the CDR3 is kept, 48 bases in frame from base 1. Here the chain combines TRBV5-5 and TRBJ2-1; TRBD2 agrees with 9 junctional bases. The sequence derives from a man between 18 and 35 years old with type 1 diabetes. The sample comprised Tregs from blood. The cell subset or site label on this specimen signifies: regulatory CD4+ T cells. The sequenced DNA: TGTGCCAGCAGACGGGGACTAGCAGAGATCTACAATGAGCAGTTCTTC. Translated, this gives CASRRGLAEIYNEQFF. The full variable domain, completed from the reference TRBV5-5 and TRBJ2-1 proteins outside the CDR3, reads DAGVTQSPTHLIKTRGQQVTLRCSPISGHKSVSWYQQVLGQGPQFIFQYYEKEERGRGNFPDRFSARQFPNYSSELNVNALLLGDSALYLCASRRGLAEIYNEQFFGPGTRLTVL.